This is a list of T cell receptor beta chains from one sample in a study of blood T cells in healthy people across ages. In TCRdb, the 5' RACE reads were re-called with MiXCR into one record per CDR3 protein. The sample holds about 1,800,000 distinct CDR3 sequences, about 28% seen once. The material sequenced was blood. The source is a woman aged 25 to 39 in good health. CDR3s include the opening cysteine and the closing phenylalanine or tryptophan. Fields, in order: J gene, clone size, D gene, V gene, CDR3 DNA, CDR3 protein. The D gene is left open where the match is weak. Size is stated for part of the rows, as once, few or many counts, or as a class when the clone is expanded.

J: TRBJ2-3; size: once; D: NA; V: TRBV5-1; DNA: TGCGCCAGCAGCTTGACAGGGAAATCGGCAGATACGCAGTATTTT; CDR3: CASSLTGKSADTQYF
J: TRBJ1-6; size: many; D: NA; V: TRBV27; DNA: TGTGCCAGCAGGGATGCGGGCTCCTATAATTCACCCCTCCACTTT; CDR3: CASRDAGSYNSPLHF
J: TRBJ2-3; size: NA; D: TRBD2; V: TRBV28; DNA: TGTGCCAGCCCGCCTAGCGGAAGCACAGATACGCAGTATTTT; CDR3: CASPPSGSTDTQYF
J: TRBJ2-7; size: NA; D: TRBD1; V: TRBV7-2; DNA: TGTGCCAGCAGAGCGGGACAGGGTGGCTACGAGCAGTACTTC; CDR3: CASRAGQGGYEQYF
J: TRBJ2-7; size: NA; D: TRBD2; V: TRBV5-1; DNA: TGCGCCAGCAGCGACCTGACTAGCGGATCTACGGAGCAGTACTTC; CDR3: CASSDLTSGSTEQYF
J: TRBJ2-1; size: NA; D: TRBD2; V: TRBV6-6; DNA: TGTGTCAGTGGAGCGGAGCGCGGGGGTCTCAATGAGCAGTTCTTC; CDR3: CVSGAERGGLNEQFF
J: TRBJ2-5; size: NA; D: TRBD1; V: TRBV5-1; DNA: TGCGCCAGCAGCGCCTACAGGGGGCAGGCGGATGAGCAGTACTTC; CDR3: CASSAYRGQADEQYF
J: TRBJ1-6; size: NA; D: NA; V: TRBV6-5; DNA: TGTGCCAGCAGGGGCCCTTATAATTCACCCCTCCACTTT; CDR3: CASRGPYNSPLHF
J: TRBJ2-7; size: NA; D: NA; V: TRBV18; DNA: TGTGCCAGCTCACCAACCCGATTGGACTGGGGTCACGAGCAGTACTTC; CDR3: CASSPTRLDWGHEQYF
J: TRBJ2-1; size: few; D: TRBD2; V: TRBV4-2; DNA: TGTGCCAGCAGCCAAGAAGGCTGGGGACTAGCGGACTACAATGAGCAGTTCTTC; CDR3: CASSQEGWGLADYNEQFF
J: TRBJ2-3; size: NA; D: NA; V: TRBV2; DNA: TGTGCCAGCAGTGACATATCCACAGATACGCAGTATTTT; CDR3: CASSDISTDTQYF
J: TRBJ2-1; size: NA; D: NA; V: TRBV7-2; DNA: TGTGCCAGCAGCTTAGGGGGACTTCTTGAGCAGTTCTTC; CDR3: CASSLGGLLEQFF
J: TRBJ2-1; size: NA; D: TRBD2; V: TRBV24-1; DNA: TGTGCCACCAGTGATGTTCGGGGGGGGGTTCGGAATGAGCAGTTCTTC; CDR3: CATSDVRGGVRNEQFF
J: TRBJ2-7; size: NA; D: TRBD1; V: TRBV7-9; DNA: TGTGCCAGCAGCTTAGAGACAGGGATCCTGACCTACGAGCAGTACTTC; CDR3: CASSLETGILTYEQYF
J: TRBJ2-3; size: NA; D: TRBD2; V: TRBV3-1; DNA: TGTGCCAGCAGCCAAGACCTCGGACTAGCGGGGGGGACAGATACGCAGTATTTT; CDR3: CASSQDLGLAGGTDTQYF
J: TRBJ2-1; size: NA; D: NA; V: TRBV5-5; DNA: TGTGCCAGCACCATTACTAGACTCTACAATGAGCAGTTCTTC; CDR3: CASTITRLYNEQFF
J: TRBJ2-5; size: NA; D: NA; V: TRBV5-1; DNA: TGCGCCAGCAGCCCTGGGTCGGGGGGCTCGGAGACCCAGTACTTC; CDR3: CASSPGSGGSETQYF
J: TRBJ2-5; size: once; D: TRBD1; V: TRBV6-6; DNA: TGTGCCAGCGGTCTCGCCGGGACAGTGAGGGGGACCCAGTACTTC; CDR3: CASGLAGTVRGTQYF